This entry lists 25 T cell receptor beta chains sequenced from one sample in a study of cytomegalovirus exposure and HLA in healthy donors (dated by TCRdb to about 2017). Library preparation employed the immunoSEQ multiplex PCR assay. The multiplex PCR relied on a mix of 60 forward primers for TCR Vbeta segments and 13 reverse primers for TCR Jbeta segments. TCRdb took over this immuneACCESS table, retaining in-frame rearrangements with V and J assigned. Such tables are incomplete; in checked studies, under half of the missing clones stem from an unresolved V gene, and the remainder is unexplained. The sample table records tens of thousands of clones; approximately 61% of these occur just once. The ten largest clonotypes hold 5.5% to 8% of the sample. Input material: PBMCs. Receptor source: a woman aged 45-60 years in good health and CMV-seropositive.

This clone appeared a few times. The chain is built from TRBV13 and TRBJ2-5; D gene unclear. The CDR3 sequence is 12 residues long. Germline V CDR1 and CDR2: PRHDT, FYEKMQ (reference sequence). Trimming stripped 5 bases from V and 4 bases from J, with 8 bases between. The CDR3 reads CASSGQGETQYF. Written as DNA, the CDR3 is TGTGCCAGCAGCGGGCAAGGAGAGACCCAGTACTTC.

The chain couples TRBV7-2 to TRBJ1-3; D remains unclear. Per germline, CDR1 SGHTA and CDR2 FQGNSA. Trimming took 4 bases from V and 0 from J, leaving 7 bases between them. The CDR3 totals 14 residues. CDR3 region: CASSSLSSGNTIYF. The CDR3 DNA reads as TGTGCCAGCAGCTCTCTTAGCTCTGGAAACACCATATATTTT.

With regard to this clone: Germline is not matched at one junction end, which may reflect a read error. The chain joins TRBV7-9 to TRBJ2-5; a possible D gene is TRBD2 (5 bases). The CDR3 totals 13 residues. Germline V gene lookup returns CDR1 SEHNR and CDR2 FQNEAQ (reference sequence). CDR3 coding DNA: TGTTCCAGCAGCTTACTCGCGGGTGAGACCCAGTACTTC. This translates into CSSSLLAGETQYF.

The chain employs TRBV5-1 and TRBJ2-5; 11 nucleotides line up with TRBD1. J gave up 4 bases and V 4 bases, and 3 bases lay outside the gene matches. This CDR3 is 14 amino acids long. Germline-derived CDR1 and CDR2 are SGHRS and YFSETQ. The chain's CDR3 is CASSRGQGAETQYF. CDR3 nucleotide sequence: TGCGCCAGCAGCCGAGGACAGGGGGCAGAGACCCAGTACTTC.

In its sample, this clone was seen a few times. The genes are TRBV19 and TRBJ1-2, with D unresolved. This CDR3 is 15 amino acids long. Trimming took 2 bases from V and 3 from J, leaving 13 bases between them. Germline CDR1 is LNHDA and CDR2 is SQIVND (reference sequence). CDR3 amino acids: CASSIKGRSHYGYTF. CDR3 in DNA: TGTGCCAGTAGTATAAAAGGGAGGAGCCACTATGGCTACACCTTC. Using reference TRBV19 and TRBJ1-2 for the parts outside the CDR3, the full variable domain is DGGITQSPKYLFRKEGQNVTLSCEQNLNHDAMYWYRQDPGQGLRLIYYSQIVNDFQKGDIAEGYSVSREKKESFPLTVTSAQKNPTAFYLCASSIKGRSHYGYTFGSGTRLTVV.

The chain recombines TRBV28 with TRBJ1-5, with no clear D. Trimming cost V 7 bases and J 0 bases, with 4 bases left between them. Germline CDR1 reads MDHEN; CDR2 reads SYDVKM. The CDR3 is 12 amino acids. The CDR3 nucleotides are TGTGCCAGCAAGAGTAGCAATCAGCCCCAGCATTTT. Translation: CASKSSNQPQHF.

V is TRBV5-1 and J is TRBJ2-7, with 13 bases matching TRBD2. CDR3 length: 14 residues. The germline CDR1 and CDR2 sequences are SGHRS and YFSETQ. Unmatched junction bases numbered 4, after V lost 4 bases and J lost 6 bases. DNA for the CDR3: TGCGCCAGCAGCGAACGACTAGCGGGGGGCGAGCAGTACTTC. The encoded protein is CASSERLAGGEQYF.

The CDR3 DNA reads TGCGCCAGCAGTGTCGGGTTAGGACAGGGTCGGTATTTT. Translated: CASSVGLGQGRYF. The chain has TRBV10-1 and TRBJ2-3; 8 nucleotides agree with TRBD1. The CDR3 is 13 amino acids. The J segment lost 14 bases and the V segment lost 4 bases, leaving 11 bases of the junction unmatched. CDR1 is WNHNN and CDR2 is SYGVQD in the germline V gene (reference sequence).

The rearrangement joins TRBV7-9 to TRBJ1-2, with D unresolved. Per germline, CDR1 SEHNR and CDR2 FQNEAQ (reference sequence). V lost 5 bases, J lost 8 bases, and 21 bases lay in between. The length of the CDR3 is 15 residues. The CDR3 region has the DNA TGTGCCAGCAGCCCCGGTCAGGCTTGGGTTTCGGGCTACACCTTC. The encoded protein is CASSPGQAWVSGYTF.

The gene calls are TRBV19 and TRBJ1-6, with 7 bases fitting TRBD1. The CDR3 covers 15 residues. J lost 7 bases, V lost 5 bases, and 8 bases had no gene match. Germline lookup yields CDR1 LNHDA and CDR2 SQIVND (reference sequence). In nucleotides, the CDR3 is TGTGCCAGTAGTTTACGGGACAGACTAAATTCACCCCTCCACTTT. The encoded protein is CASSLRDRLNSPLHF.

This clone was detected only a few times. V is TRBV4-1 and J is TRBJ1-3; the D is unclear. Germline V lookup: CDR1 MGHRA, CDR2 YSYEKL. Trimming took 3 bases from V and 0 from J, leaving 9 bases between them. CDR3 length: 15 residues. CDR3 residues: CASSHRGYSGNTIYF. Here the CDR3 DNA reads TGCGCCAGCAGCCACCGAGGGTACTCTGGAAACACCATATATTTT.

The gene calls are TRBV6-1 and TRBJ1-4; D not resolved. The CDR3 is 14 residues long. V was clipped by 4 bases and J by 0 bases, with 6 bases between them. Germline V gene lookup returns CDR1 MNHNS and CDR2 SASEGT. In nucleotides, the CDR3 is TGTGCCAGCAGTGGGGCATCAACTAATGAAAAACTGTTTTTT. Translating it yields CASSGASTNEKLFF.

This sequence joins TRBV28 and TRBJ1-2; 11 nucleotides agree with TRBD1. J gave up 3 bases and V 5 bases, and 8 bases lay outside the gene matches. The CDR3 runs 16 residues. From germline, CDR1 is MDHEN and CDR2 SYDVKM. The CDR3 loop reads CASSQDRGRTYYGYTF. CDR3 coding DNA: TGTGCCAGCAGTCAGGACAGGGGGCGGACTTACTATGGCTACACCTTC.

This rearrangement joins TRBV7-2 to TRBJ2-1; TRBD2 might be the D (6 bases). Trimming cost V 4 bases and J 5 bases, with 15 bases left between them. The CDR3 has 15 residues. Looked up from germline, CDR1 is SGHTA and CDR2 is FQGNSA. The chain's CDR3 is CASSSNGGLNNEQFF. The DNA of the CDR3 is TGTGCCAGCAGCTCCAACGGGGGACTTAACAATGAGCAGTTCTTC.

The table lists this clone with a few counts. The rearrangement links TRBV2 to TRBJ1-2, with D perhaps matching TRBD1 (5 bases). Trimming removed 4 bases at V and 7 bases at J, with 19 bases between. The germline gives CDR1 SNHLY, CDR2 FYNNEI. The CDR3 has 15 amino acids. CDR3 region: CASSGQGRPFGGYTF. The CDR3 region has the DNA TGTGCCAGCAGTGGTCAGGGCCGTCCCTTTGGTGGCTACACCTTC.

The chain recombines TRBV27 with TRBJ2-7, with D perhaps TRBD2 (6 bases). The CDR3 sequence is 15 residues long. The ends were cut back, 6 bases at V and 5 bases at J, with 20 bases in the middle. The germline V gene encodes CDR1 MNHEY and CDR2 SMNVEV (reference sequence). CDR3 sequence (DNA): TGTGCCAGCAGGGAGGGGTCAGGGACTGGTAACGAGCAGTACTTC. Translating it yields CASREGSGTGNEQYF.

The chain uses TRBV7-3 and TRBJ1-1; TRBD1 is a possible D gene (5 bases). V was clipped by 5 bases and J by 6 bases, with 13 bases between them. Germline V gene sequence: CDR1 SGHTA, CDR2 FQGTGA. This CDR3 is 13 amino acids long. The CDR3 protein is CASSATGGAEAFF. In nucleotides, the CDR3 is TGTGCCAGCAGCGCAACAGGCGGGGCTGAAGCTTTCTTT. Drawing the rest from reference TRBV7-3 and TRBJ1-1, the complete variable domain is GAGVSQTPSNKVTEKGKYVELRCDPISGHTALYWYRQSLGQGPEFLIYFQGTGAADDSGLPNDRFFAVRPEGSVSTLKIQRTERGDSAVYLCASSATGGAEAFFGQGTRLTVV.

This sequence joins TRBV27 and TRBJ1-5; D perhaps matches TRBD1 (5 bases). Trimming stripped 7 bases from V and 4 bases from J, with 8 bases between. Per the germline V gene, CDR1 is MNHEY and CDR2 is SMNVEV (reference sequence). CDR3 length equals 12 residues. The CDR3 loop reads CASTPGNQPQHF. In DNA, the CDR3 is TGTGCCAGCACACCAGGGAATCAGCCCCAGCATTTT.

The chain links TRBV18 to TRBJ1-2; D might be TRBD1 (5 bases). From germline, CDR1 is KGHSH and CDR2 LQKENI. V was trimmed by 0 bases and J by 7 bases, leaving 15 bases between them. The CDR3 loop spans 15 amino acids. In DNA form, the CDR3 reads TGTGCCAGCTCACCACCGGTCAGGGAGGGTGGTGGCTACACCTTC. As protein: CASSPPVREGGGYTF.

This clone was detected only a few times. The chain employs TRBV5-1 and TRBJ2-6; weak D call: TRBD1 (5 bases). The CDR3 covers 17 residues. CDR1 and CDR2 from the germline V gene are SGHRS and YFSETQ. V lost 4 bases and J lost 0, with 14 bases in between. CDR3 loop: CASSPIYRISGANVLTF. DNA of the CDR3: TGCGCCAGCAGCCCCATTTACAGGATCTCTGGGGCCAACGTCCTGACTTTC.

This chain connects TRBV13 to TRBJ2-2, with D possibly matching TRBD2 (6 bases). Deletions cut 3 bases from V and 5 bases from J, with 13 bases between. The CDR3 spans 15 residues. The V gene's germline CDR1 is PRHDT and CDR2 FYEKMQ (reference sequence). The CDR3 is CASSLAGMVTGELFF. Written as DNA, the CDR3 is TGTGCCAGCAGCTTGGCGGGGATGGTGACCGGGGAGCTGTTTTTT.

The genes are TRBV5-1 and TRBJ1-4, with TRBD1 matching over 10 bases. This CDR3 region has 14 residues. The V gene's germline CDR1 is SGHRS and CDR2 YFSETQ. V was clipped by 4 bases and J by 7 bases; unmatched bases: 4. The CDR3 protein is CASSQGQGGEKLFF. DNA of the CDR3: TGCGCCAGCAGCCAAGGACAGGGGGGTGAAAAACTGTTTTTT.

Only a few counts were recorded for this clone. V usage is TRBV10-3 and J usage is TRBJ1-5; 7 bases are a match to TRBD1. The V and J ends lost 3 bases and 4 bases, in that order; junction bases with no gene match: 12. The length of the CDR3 is 17 residues. Germline values: CDR1 ENHRY, CDR2 SYGVKD. The CDR3 nucleotides are TGTGCCATCAGTGAAGGACAGGCACCGAGGGAAAATCAGCCCCAGCATTTT. Translation: CAISEGQAPRENQPQHF.

Turning to this clone: This CDR3 is missing its conserved last phenylalanine or tryptophan, likely due to a read error. It is unclear where the CDR3 begins or ends on the DNA, so no DNA is shown, and the CDR3 is as TCRdb lists it. V is TRBV10-3 and J is TRBJ1-1; the D call in the table, TRBD1, was not verified against the DNA. Both ends counted, the CDR3 spans 10 residues. CDR1 is ENHRY, CDR2 SYGVKD, per germline. The CDR3: CAISRLRGVL.

V is TRBV11-2 and J is TRBJ1-2, with D possibly being TRBD1 (6 bases). Germline V gene lookup returns CDR1 SGHAT and CDR2 FQNNGV. This CDR3 region has 13 residues. V lost 3 bases, J lost 6 bases, and 11 bases lay in between. The CDR3 protein is CASSFTQGNGYTF. For the CDR3, the DNA is TGTGCCAGCAGCTTCACACAGGGCAATGGCTACACCTTC.